These T cell receptor beta chains were read from a single sample in a study of CD8+ T cells in alopecia areata. Libraries were prepared by immunoSEQ multiplex PCR; TCRdb keeps only in-frame clonotypes and omits some of them. The sample yields tens of thousands of clones, 55% to 65% seen once. Sequencing was performed on CD8+ T cells sorted from blood, taken at week 0. These receptor sequences come from a human donor with alopecia areata. CDR3s include the opening cysteine and the closing phenylalanine or tryptophan. The order of the fields is CDR3 DNA, CDR3 protein, clone size, V gene, J gene, D gene. The D gene is left open where the match is weak. The size field is filled for only some rows; it gives once, few, many or a size class.

DNA: TGTGCCAGCAGTTCCAATAGCAATCAGCCCCAGCATTTT
CDR3: CASSSNSNQPQHF
size: few
V: TRBV27
J: TRBJ1-5
D: NA

DNA: TGCAGTGCTCCTCAGGGGAGTGGCTACACCTTC
CDR3: CSAPQGSGYTF
size: NA
V: TRBV20-1
J: TRBJ1-2
D: NA

DNA: TGCAGCGTTGAAGATCGGGGAGTACACTATGGCTACACCTTC
CDR3: CSVEDRGVHYGYTF
size: NA
V: TRBV29-1
J: TRBJ1-2
D: NA

DNA: TGTGCCAGCAGCTTATCTAGCGGGTTCGACAATGAGCAGTTCTTC
CDR3: CASSLSSGFDNEQFF
size: NA
V: TRBV7-7
J: TRBJ2-1
D: TRBD2

DNA: TGTGCCAGCAGCTTAACAGCGGGAGGCAGCACAGATACGCAGTATTTT
CDR3: CASSLTAGGSTDTQYF
size: few
V: TRBV13
J: TRBJ2-3
D: TRBD2

DNA: TGTGCCAGCAGCCAAGAGGGGACTAGGGGGGAGACCCAGTACTTC
CDR3: CASSQEGTRGETQYF
size: few
V: TRBV7-9
J: TRBJ2-5
D: TRBD2

DNA: TGTGCCAGCAGCTTAGCGGACAGCACTGAAGCTTTCTTT
CDR3: CASSLADSTEAFF
size: once
V: TRBV7-6
J: TRBJ1-1
D: NA

DNA: TGTGCCAGCAGCCTCTCTGGCGAGGGGATGTACCAAGAGACCCAGTACTTC
CDR3: CASSLSGEGMYQETQYF
size: many
V: TRBV7-6
J: TRBJ2-5
D: NA

DNA: TGTGCCAGCAGCTTAGAAGGAGGGGTGGCAGATACGCAGTATTTT
CDR3: CASSLEGGVADTQYF
size: NA
V: TRBV7-6
J: TRBJ2-3
D: NA

DNA: TGTGCCAGCAGCTGGCCGGCAGGGGAAGAGACCCAGTACTTC
CDR3: CASSWPAGEETQYF
size: NA
V: TRBV7-9
J: TRBJ2-5
D: NA

DNA: TGCAGCGTTGAGGAGGCGGGACAGGGATCCTACGAGCAGTACTTC
CDR3: CSVEEAGQGSYEQYF
size: NA
V: TRBV29-1
J: TRBJ2-7
D: TRBD1

DNA: TGCGCCAGCAGTGGACAGGGGATCGAGGAAAAACTGTTTTTT
CDR3: CASSGQGIEEKLFF
size: few
V: TRBV4-1
J: TRBJ1-4
D: TRBD1

DNA: TGCGCCAGCAGCCCCTCCGGGATGGGGGTCTTGAACACTGAAGCTTTCTTT
CDR3: CASSPSGMGVLNTEAFF
size: NA
V: TRBV4-3
J: TRBJ1-1
D: NA

DNA: TGTGCCAGCAGCTTAAGCCTAGCGACCTACAATGAGCAGTTCTTC
CDR3: CASSLSLATYNEQFF
size: NA
V: TRBV7-9
J: TRBJ2-1
D: NA

DNA: TGTGCCAGCAGTAAACAGAACACTGAAGCTTTCTTT
CDR3: CASSKQNTEAFF
size: few
V: TRBV27
J: TRBJ1-1
D: NA

DNA: TGTGCCAGCAGCCCCGGCCCGGGACAGACCTACGAGCAGTACTTC
CDR3: CASSPGPGQTYEQYF
size: NA
V: TRBV5-6
J: TRBJ2-7
D: TRBD1

DNA: TGTGCCAGCAGTGACCCCATCGGACAGGGCCGATACTTC
CDR3: CASSDPIGQGRYF
size: few
V: TRBV25-1
J: TRBJ2-5
D: TRBD1

DNA: TGTGCCTGGACGGCCGGGGGCACTGAAGCTTTCTTT
CDR3: CAWTAGGTEAFF
size: NA
V: TRBV30
J: TRBJ1-1
D: NA

DNA: TGTGCCAGCAGCTCGACGGCAGGCAGCTACGATGGCTACACCTTC
CDR3: CASSSTAGSYDGYTF
size: NA
V: TRBV7-6
J: TRBJ1-2
D: NA

DNA: TGTGCCTGGAGTGTACATCGTGCAGATACGCAGTATTTT
CDR3: CAWSVHRADTQYF
size: NA
V: TRBV30
J: TRBJ2-3
D: NA

DNA: TGTGCCAGCAGTGAAGGGTCGGGCAGATTCTATGGCTACACCTTC
CDR3: CASSEGSGRFYGYTF
size: medium-sized
V: TRBV2
J: TRBJ1-2
D: NA

DNA: TGTGCCAGCAGACAGGGGTGGGACACTGAAGCTTTCTTT
CDR3: CASRQGWDTEAFF
size: NA
V: TRBV25-1
J: TRBJ1-1
D: TRBD1

DNA: TGTGCCAGCAGTTTACTAGCGGGAGATTTGGCCGGGGAGCTGTTTTTT
CDR3: CASSLLAGDLAGELFF
size: NA
V: TRBV28
J: TRBJ2-2
D: TRBD2

DNA: TGTGCCTGGGACAGGGGAGATGGTGACGAGCAGTACTTC
CDR3: CAWDRGDGDEQYF
size: NA
V: TRBV30
J: TRBJ2-7
D: TRBD1

DNA: TGCGCCAGCAGCTCCGGCTGGGGGGGCTCCTACGAGCAGTACTTC
CDR3: CASSSGWGGSYEQYF
size: NA
V: TRBV5-1
J: TRBJ2-7
D: TRBD2

DNA: TGTGCCAGCAGTTCAGGGCCGAACACTGAAGCTTTCTTT
CDR3: CASSSGPNTEAFF
size: NA
V: TRBV27
J: TRBJ1-1
D: NA

DNA: TGTGCCAGCAGTGAGGTCCAGGGAGCCATGAACACTGAAGCTTTCTTT
CDR3: CASSEVQGAMNTEAFF
size: few
V: TRBV2
J: TRBJ1-1
D: NA

DNA: TGTGCCAGCAGTTTAGTAGGGGCTGGGGCCAACGTCCTGACTTTC
CDR3: CASSLVGAGANVLTF
size: NA
V: TRBV27
J: TRBJ2-6
D: NA

DNA: TGCGCCAGCAGCCAAGTGATCACAGTCTATGGCTACACCTTC
CDR3: CASSQVITVYGYTF
size: NA
V: TRBV4-1
J: TRBJ1-2
D: NA

DNA: TGTGCCAGCAGCTTAGTGGCTAGCGGGGGGAAGTACAATGAGCAGTTCTTC
CDR3: CASSLVASGGKYNEQFF
size: few
V: TRBV7-8
J: TRBJ2-1
D: TRBD2

DNA: TGTGCCATCAGTGTAACAGGGACTGATCCCTATGGCTACACCTTC
CDR3: CAISVTGTDPYGYTF
size: NA
V: TRBV10-3
J: TRBJ1-2
D: NA

DNA: TGTGCCAGCAGCACCATCCTAGCGGGAGATGAGAATGAGCAGTTCTTC
CDR3: CASSTILAGDENEQFF
size: NA
V: TRBV28
J: TRBJ2-1
D: TRBD2

DNA: TGTGCCAGCAGCTTAGCGCGGGGGCACGGGGTCAATCAGCCCCAGCATTTT
CDR3: CASSLARGHGVNQPQHF
size: NA
V: TRBV7-2
J: TRBJ1-5
D: NA

DNA: TGTGCCAGCAGCGTAGTTGTCAGTCCTAACTATGGCTACACCTTC
CDR3: CASSVVVSPNYGYTF
size: NA
V: TRBV9
J: TRBJ1-2
D: NA

DNA: TGTGCCTGGAGTGGGGGGGACAATCAGCCCCAGCATTTT
CDR3: CAWSGGDNQPQHF
size: NA
V: TRBV30
J: TRBJ1-5
D: NA

DNA: TGTGCCAGCAGCTTTATGGGGTCGCCCACAGATACGCAGTATTTT
CDR3: CASSFMGSPTDTQYF
size: NA
V: TRBV7-2
J: TRBJ2-3
D: NA

DNA: TGTGCCTGGAGCCATTACGAGCAGTACTTC
CDR3: CAWSHYEQYF
size: NA
V: TRBV30
J: TRBJ2-7
D: NA

DNA: TGTGCCAGCAGCCTCGGCGAGGGTGAGCAGTTCTTC
CDR3: CASSLGEGEQFF
size: NA
V: TRBV9
J: TRBJ2-1
D: NA

DNA: TGCGCCAGCAGCCCCGGGTGGCGGGAACAACAAGAGACCCAGTACTTC
CDR3: CASSPGWREQQETQYF
size: few
V: TRBV5-1
J: TRBJ2-5
D: NA

DNA: TGTGCCTGGACTAGCGGGAGCTACAATGAGCAGTTCTTC
CDR3: CAWTSGSYNEQFF
size: NA
V: TRBV30
J: TRBJ2-1
D: TRBD2

DNA: TGCGCCAGCAGCTTGTCTTCGCGGGAGACTCGGGAGCAGTACTTC
CDR3: CASSLSSRETREQYF
size: NA
V: TRBV5-1
J: TRBJ2-7
D: TRBD2

DNA: TGTGCCAGCAGCTTGTCTCTAGCGGGGTTGCGCGAGCAGTACTTC
CDR3: CASSLSLAGLREQYF
size: few
V: TRBV7-9
J: TRBJ2-7
D: TRBD2

DNA: TGTGCCAGCCTAGAAAGTCCAACAGGGGGCGGAGAGACCCAGTACTTC
CDR3: CASLESPTGGGETQYF
size: medium-sized
V: TRBV7-6
J: TRBJ2-5
D: TRBD1

DNA: TGTGCCAGCAGCCTCTATCATCGGACTAGCGTCAATGAGCAGTTCTTC
CDR3: CASSLYHRTSVNEQFF
size: once
V: TRBV28
J: TRBJ2-1
D: TRBD2

DNA: TGCAGCGTCGAAGACAGGGAAGGGAACACTGAAGCTTTCTTT
CDR3: CSVEDREGNTEAFF
size: NA
V: TRBV29-1
J: TRBJ1-1
D: TRBD1

DNA: TGTGCCAGCAGTGGAGATCAGCCCCAGCATTTT
CDR3: CASSGDQPQHF
size: NA
V: TRBV25-1
J: TRBJ1-5
D: NA

DNA: TGCAGCGTTGGAGAACAGGGAATCTACAATGAGCAGTTCTTC
CDR3: CSVGEQGIYNEQFF
size: NA
V: TRBV29-1
J: TRBJ2-1
D: NA

DNA: TGTGCCAGCAGAAAGGGGTACTCCGAGCAGTACTTC
CDR3: CASRKGYSEQYF
size: NA
V: TRBV6-5
J: TRBJ2-7
D: NA

DNA: TGTGCCAGCAGTTACTCGGATCGGCTACACGAGCAGTACTTC
CDR3: CASSYSDRLHEQYF
size: few
V: TRBV6-5
J: TRBJ2-7
D: NA

DNA: TGTGCCAGTAGGTTGATAGAGAGTCAGCCCCAGCATTTT
CDR3: CASRLIESQPQHF
size: NA
V: TRBV19
J: TRBJ1-5
D: NA

DNA: TGTGCCAGCAGTACTGATATAGCGGGAGCCACAGATACGCAGTATTTT
CDR3: CASSTDIAGATDTQYF
size: few
V: TRBV27
J: TRBJ2-3
D: TRBD2

DNA: TGTGCCATCAGTGAGTCGACGGTCCAGACCACTGAAGCTTTCTTT
CDR3: CAISESTVQTTEAFF
size: NA
V: TRBV10-3
J: TRBJ1-1
D: NA

DNA: TGTGCCAGCAGTTACTTCGCGGGGGGAAATAATGAGCAGTTCTTC
CDR3: CASSYFAGGNNEQFF
size: few
V: TRBV6-5
J: TRBJ2-1
D: TRBD2

DNA: TGTGCCAGCAGCTTAGAATCCGGGCCGAACACCGGGGAGCTGTTTTTT
CDR3: CASSLESGPNTGELFF
size: few
V: TRBV7-6
J: TRBJ2-2
D: NA

DNA: TGCAGCGTTGATCCCGGCAGGGTAGAAGAGACCCAGTACTTC
CDR3: CSVDPGRVEETQYF
size: NA
V: TRBV29-1
J: TRBJ2-5
D: NA